The 7 T cell receptor beta chains below come from one sample, sequenced in a study of Graves' ophthalmopathy and Graves' hyperthyroidism. Beta-chain TCR CDR3 regions were amplified from RNA transcripts. In the first round, RT-PCR was carried out with HTBI primers, and a multiplex PCR formed the second round. TCRdb re-called the multiplex PCR reads with MiXCR, one entry per CDR3 protein. The table has hundreds of thousands of distinct CDR3 sequences, roughly 40% seen once. Source material: peripheral blood. These receptors all stem from an adult man with Graves' ophthalmopathy.

The chain employs TRBV20-1 and TRBJ1-4; D ambiguous. CDR1 is DFQATT, CDR2 SNEGSKA, per germline (reference sequence). The ends were cut back, 5 bases at V and 8 bases at J, with 15 bases in the middle. The CDR3 spans 13 residues. CDR3 residues: CSAPRRRREKLFF. The CDR3, as DNA: TGCAGTGCTCCCCGAAGACGGCGCGAAAAACTGTTTTTT.

The chain is built from TRBV20-1 and TRBJ2-3, with D uncertain. Germline loops: CDR1 DFQATT, CDR2 SNEGSKA (reference sequence). The CDR3 is 12 residues long. The V end was cut by 3 bases, the J end by 7 bases, with 11 bases between. CDR3 residues: CSARAIANTQYF. DNA of the CDR3: TGCAGTGCTAGGGCGATAGCTAATACGCAGTATTTT.

This clonotype was picked up many times. The J gene is TRBJ2-2, the V gene TRBV7-9; no clear D gene. There are 12 residues in the CDR3. Germline V gene sequence: CDR1 SEHNR, CDR2 FQNEAQ (reference sequence). Trimming removed 1 base at V and 5 bases at J, with 2 bases between. The CDR3 region has the DNA TGTGCCAGCAGCTTAGAAACCGGGGAGCTGTTTTTT. Protein: CASSLETGELFF. Together with reference TRBV7-9 and TRBJ2-2, the CDR3 gives the full variable domain: DTGVSQNPRHKITKRGQNVTFRCDPISEHNRLYWYRQTLGQGPEFLTYFQNEAQLEKSRLLSDRFSAERPKGSFSTLEIQRTEQGDSAMYLCASSLETGELFFGEGSRLTVL.

The chain uses TRBV2 and TRBJ1-6; perhaps TRBD1 as D (5 bases). The germline V gene has CDR1 SNHLY and CDR2 FYNNEI. The CDR3 covers 19 residues. V shed 5 bases and J shed 0 bases, with 20 bases lying between them. CDR3 protein: CASSPRGGAGSSYNSPLHF. In DNA, the CDR3 is TGTGCCAGCAGTCCCAGAGGTGGGGCAGGGAGCTCCTATAATTCACCCCTCCACTTT. The full variable domain, completed using reference TRBV2 and TRBJ1-6, is EPEVTQTPSHQVTQMGQEVILRCVPISNHLYFYWYRQILGQKVEFLVSFYNNEISEKSEIFDDQFSVERPDGSNFTLKIRSTKLEDSAMYFCASSPRGGAGSSYNSPLHFGNGTRLTVT.

The DNA of the CDR3 is TGTGCCAGCAGTCAAATGGGACGCCAGCATTTT. This translates into CASSQMGRQHF. The chain combines TRBV7-2 with TRBJ1-5; D may be TRBD1 (5 bases). V dropped 6 bases and J dropped 12 bases, with 12 bases sitting between them. The CDR3 extends over 11 amino acids. The germline gives CDR1 SGHTA, CDR2 FQGNSA.

This clonotype was seen only a few times. The J gene is TRBJ1-1, the V gene TRBV4-1; no clear D gene. Between the trimmed V and J ends, which lost 0 bases and 7 bases, there was a span of 9 bases. This CDR3 comprises 13 residues. Germline V lookup: CDR1 MGHRA, CDR2 YSYEKL. The DNA for the CDR3 is TGCGCCAGCAGCCAAGATCTCCGAGATGAAGCTTTCTTT. Translation gives CASSQDLRDEAFF.

This clonotype was counted ten times or more. V usage is TRBV2 and J usage is TRBJ1-1; possibly TRBD1 for D (6 bases). Germline V gene data show CDR1 as SNHLY and CDR2 as FYNNEI. Trimming cost V 9 bases and J 4 bases, with 12 bases left between them. This CDR3 has 12 amino acids. The CDR3, as DNA: TGTGCCAGTCACAGGGAGAGCACTGAAGCTTTCTTT. Protein: CASHRESTEAFF.